In its sample, the clone carrying this T cell receptor beta chain was seen a few times. What it recognizes is unknown. The sample is drawn from a study of response to subunit inactivated influenza vaccine. TCRdb called the RT-PCR reads again in MiXCR, with one record for every CDR3 protein. The sample holds 650,000 to 700,000 distinct CDR3 sequences; 15% to 18% are singletons and the top ten take approximately 10%. Findings and limits, study-wide: The authors proposed limited new T cell recruitment per seasonal influenza vaccination.

V was trimmed by 3 bases and J by 4 bases, leaving 16 bases between them. CDR3 size: 15 residues. Germline V lookup: CDR1 MNHNS, CDR2 SASEGT. The chain links TRBV6-1 to TRBJ2-7; D may correspond to TRBD1 or TRBD2 (6 bases each). The receptor comes from a man aged 50 to 60 who received an inactivated influenza vaccine. Sequences were derived from PBMCs from blood, sampled roughly 12 days after vaccination. CDR3 in amino acids: CASSDWGAADYEQYF. The CDR3 nucleotides are TGTGCCAGCAGTGATTGGGGGGCAGCTGATTACGAGCAGTACTTC.